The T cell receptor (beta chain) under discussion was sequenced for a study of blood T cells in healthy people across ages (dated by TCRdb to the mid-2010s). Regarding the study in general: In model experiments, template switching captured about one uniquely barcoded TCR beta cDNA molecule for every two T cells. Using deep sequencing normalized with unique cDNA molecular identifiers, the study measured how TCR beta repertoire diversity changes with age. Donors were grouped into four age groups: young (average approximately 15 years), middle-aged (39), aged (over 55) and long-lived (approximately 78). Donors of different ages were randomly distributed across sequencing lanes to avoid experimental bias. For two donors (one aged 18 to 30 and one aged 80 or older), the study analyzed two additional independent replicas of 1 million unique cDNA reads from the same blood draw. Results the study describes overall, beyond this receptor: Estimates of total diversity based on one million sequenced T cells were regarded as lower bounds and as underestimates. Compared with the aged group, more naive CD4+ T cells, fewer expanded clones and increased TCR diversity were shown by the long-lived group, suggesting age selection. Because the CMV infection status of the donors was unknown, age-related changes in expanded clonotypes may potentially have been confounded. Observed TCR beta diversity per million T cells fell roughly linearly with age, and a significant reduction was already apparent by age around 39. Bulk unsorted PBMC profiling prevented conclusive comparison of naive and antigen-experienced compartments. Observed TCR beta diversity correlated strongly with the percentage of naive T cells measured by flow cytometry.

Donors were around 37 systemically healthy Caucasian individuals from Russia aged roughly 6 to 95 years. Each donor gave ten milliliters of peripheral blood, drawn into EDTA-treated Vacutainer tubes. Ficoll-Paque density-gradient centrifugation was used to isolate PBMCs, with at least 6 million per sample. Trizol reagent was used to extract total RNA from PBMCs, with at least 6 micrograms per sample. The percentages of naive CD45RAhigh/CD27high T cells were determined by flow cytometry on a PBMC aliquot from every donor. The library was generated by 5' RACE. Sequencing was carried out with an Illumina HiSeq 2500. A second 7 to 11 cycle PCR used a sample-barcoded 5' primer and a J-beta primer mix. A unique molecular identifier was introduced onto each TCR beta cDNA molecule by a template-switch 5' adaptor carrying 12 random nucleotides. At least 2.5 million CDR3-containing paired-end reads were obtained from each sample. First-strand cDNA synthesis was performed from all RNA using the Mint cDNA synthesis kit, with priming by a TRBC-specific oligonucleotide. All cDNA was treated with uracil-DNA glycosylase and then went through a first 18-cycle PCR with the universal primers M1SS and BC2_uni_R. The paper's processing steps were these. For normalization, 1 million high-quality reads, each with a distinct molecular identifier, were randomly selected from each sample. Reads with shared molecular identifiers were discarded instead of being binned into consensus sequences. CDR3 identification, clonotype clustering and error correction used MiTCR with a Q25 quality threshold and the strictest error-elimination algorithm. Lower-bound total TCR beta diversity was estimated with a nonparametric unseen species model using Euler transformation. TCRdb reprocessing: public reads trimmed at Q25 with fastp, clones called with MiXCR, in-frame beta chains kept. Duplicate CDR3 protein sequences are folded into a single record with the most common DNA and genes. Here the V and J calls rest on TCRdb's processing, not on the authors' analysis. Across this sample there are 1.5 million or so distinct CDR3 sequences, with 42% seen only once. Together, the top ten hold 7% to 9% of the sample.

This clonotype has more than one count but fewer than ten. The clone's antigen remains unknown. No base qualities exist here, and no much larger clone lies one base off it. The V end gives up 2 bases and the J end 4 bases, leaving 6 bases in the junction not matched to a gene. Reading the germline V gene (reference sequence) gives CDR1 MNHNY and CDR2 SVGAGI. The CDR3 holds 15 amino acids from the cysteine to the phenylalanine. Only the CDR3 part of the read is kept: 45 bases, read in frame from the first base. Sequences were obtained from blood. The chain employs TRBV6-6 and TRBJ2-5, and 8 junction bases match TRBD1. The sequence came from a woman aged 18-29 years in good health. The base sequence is TGTGCCAGCAGTTACAGTACAGGGACAGGAGAGACCCAGTACTTC. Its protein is CASSYSTGTGETQYF.